This T cell receptor (beta chain) derives from a study of early T cells in non-severe SARS-CoV-2 infection. TCRdb called the 5' RACE reads again in MiXCR, with one record for every CDR3 protein. The table includes some 29,000 distinct CDR3 sequences, around 5% detected once. Between the trimmed V and J ends, which lost 0 bases and 8 bases, there was a span of 6 bases. Germline lookup yields CDR1 SGDLS and CDR2 YYNGEE. The CDR3 spans 12 residues. The TCR comes from an adult who was a healthcare worker with PCR-confirmed SARS-CoV-2 infection or an uninfected control (not recorded which). The sequenced sample was whole blood. The chain combines TRBV9 with TRBJ2-1, with a possible D match to TRBD1 (5 bases). The CDR3 DNA reads TGTGCCAGCAGCGTAGGGGGCCATGAGCAGTTCTTC. Protein sequence: CASSVGGHEQFF.